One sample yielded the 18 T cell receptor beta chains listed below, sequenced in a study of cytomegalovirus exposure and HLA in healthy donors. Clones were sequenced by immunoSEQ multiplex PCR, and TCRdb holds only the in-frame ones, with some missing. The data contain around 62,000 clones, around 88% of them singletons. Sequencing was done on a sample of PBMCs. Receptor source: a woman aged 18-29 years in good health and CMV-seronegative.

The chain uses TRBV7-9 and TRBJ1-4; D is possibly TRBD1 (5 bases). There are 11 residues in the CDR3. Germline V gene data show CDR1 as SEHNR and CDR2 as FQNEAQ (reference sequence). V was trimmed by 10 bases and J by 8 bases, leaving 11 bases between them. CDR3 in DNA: TGTGCCATTCGAAACAGGGAAAAACTGTTTTTT. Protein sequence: CAIRNREKLFF.

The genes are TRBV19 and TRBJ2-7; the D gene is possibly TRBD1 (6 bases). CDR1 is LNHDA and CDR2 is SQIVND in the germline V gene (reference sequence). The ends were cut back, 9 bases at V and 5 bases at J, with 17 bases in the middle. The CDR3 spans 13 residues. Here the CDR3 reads CASRSQDSDEQYF. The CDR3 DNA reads TGTGCCAGCCGGAGCCAGGACAGCGACGAGCAGTACTTC.

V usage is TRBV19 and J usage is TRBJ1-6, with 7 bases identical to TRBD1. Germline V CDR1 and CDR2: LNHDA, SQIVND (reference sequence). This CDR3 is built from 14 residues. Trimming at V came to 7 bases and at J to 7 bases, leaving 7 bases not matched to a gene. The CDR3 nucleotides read TGTGCCAGTACCCCCGGGACAGAGAATTCACCCCTCCACTTT. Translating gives CASTPGTENSPLHF.

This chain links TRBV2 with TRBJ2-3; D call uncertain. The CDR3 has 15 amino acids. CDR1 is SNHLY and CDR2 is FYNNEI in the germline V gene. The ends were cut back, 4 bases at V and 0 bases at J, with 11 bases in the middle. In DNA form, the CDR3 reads TGTGCCAGCAGTGTAAGAGCTGCTAGCACAGATACGCAGTATTTT. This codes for CASSVRAASTDTQYF.

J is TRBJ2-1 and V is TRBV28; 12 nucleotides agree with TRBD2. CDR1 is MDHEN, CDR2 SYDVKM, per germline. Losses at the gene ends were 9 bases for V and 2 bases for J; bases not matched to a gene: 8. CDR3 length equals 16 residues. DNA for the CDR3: TGTGCCAGTACCACTCTAGCGGGAGGGCCCTACAATGAGCAGTTCTTC. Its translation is CASTTLAGGPYNEQFF.

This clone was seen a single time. The CDR3 loop reads CASSPPLSSYNEQFF. The DNA of the CDR3 is TGTGCCAGCTCACCACCACTGAGCTCCTACAATGAGCAGTTCTTC. The V call is TRBV18, the J call TRBJ2-1, with unresolved D. CDR3 size: 15 residues. The germline CDR1 and CDR2 sequences are KGHSH and LQKENI. V lost 0 bases and J lost 0, with 6 bases in between.

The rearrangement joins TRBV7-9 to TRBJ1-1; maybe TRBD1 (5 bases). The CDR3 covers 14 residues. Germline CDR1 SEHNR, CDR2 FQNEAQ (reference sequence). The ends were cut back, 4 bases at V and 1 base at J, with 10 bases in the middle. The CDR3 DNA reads TGTGCCAGCAGCTCAGGGTGGAAGAACACTGAAGCTTTCTTT. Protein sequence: CASSSGWKNTEAFF.

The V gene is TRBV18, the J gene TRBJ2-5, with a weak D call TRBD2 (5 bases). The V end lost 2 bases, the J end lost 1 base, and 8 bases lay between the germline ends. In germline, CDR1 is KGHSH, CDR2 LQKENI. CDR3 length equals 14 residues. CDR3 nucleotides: TGTGCCAGCTCACCAGGACTCCTCCAAGAGACCCAGTACTTC. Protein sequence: CASSPGLLQETQYF. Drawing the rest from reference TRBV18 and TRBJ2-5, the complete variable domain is NAGVMQNPRHLVRRRGQEARLRCSPMKGHSHVYWYRQLPEEGLKFMVYLQKENIIDESGMPKERFSAEFPKEGPSILRIQQVVRGDSAAYFCASSPGLLQETQYFGPGTRLLVL.

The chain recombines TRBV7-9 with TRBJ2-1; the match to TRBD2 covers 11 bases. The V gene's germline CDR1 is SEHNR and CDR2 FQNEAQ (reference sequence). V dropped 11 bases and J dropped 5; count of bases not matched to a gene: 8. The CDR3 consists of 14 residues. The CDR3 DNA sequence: TGTGCCGGATTACTAGCGGGGGACGACAATGAGCAGTTCTTC. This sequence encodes CAGLLAGDDNEQFF.

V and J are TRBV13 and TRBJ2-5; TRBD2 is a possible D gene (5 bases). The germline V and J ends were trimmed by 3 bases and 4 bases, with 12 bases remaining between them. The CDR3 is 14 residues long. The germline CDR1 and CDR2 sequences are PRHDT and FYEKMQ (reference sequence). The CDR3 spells CASSFRSSRETQYF. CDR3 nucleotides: TGTGCCAGCAGCTTCAGGTCTAGCCGAGAGACCCAGTACTTC.

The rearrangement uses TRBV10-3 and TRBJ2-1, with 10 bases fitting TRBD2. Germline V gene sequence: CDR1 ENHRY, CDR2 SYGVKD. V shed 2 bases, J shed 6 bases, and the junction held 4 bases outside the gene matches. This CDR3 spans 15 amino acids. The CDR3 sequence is CAISETSGMSNEQFF. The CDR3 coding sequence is TGTGCCATCAGTGAGACTAGCGGGATGAGCAATGAGCAGTTCTTC.

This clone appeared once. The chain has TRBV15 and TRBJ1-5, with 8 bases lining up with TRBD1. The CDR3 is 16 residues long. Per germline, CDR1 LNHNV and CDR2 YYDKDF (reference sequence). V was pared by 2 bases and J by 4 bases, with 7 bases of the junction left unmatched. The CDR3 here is CATSRPIGTGNQPQHF. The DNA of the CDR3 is TGTGCCACCAGCAGACCGATCGGGACAGGTAATCAGCCCCAGCATTTT.

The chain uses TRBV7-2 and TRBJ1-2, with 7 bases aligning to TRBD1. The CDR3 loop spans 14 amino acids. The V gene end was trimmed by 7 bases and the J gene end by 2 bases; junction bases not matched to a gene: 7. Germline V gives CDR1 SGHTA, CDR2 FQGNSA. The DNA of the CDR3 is TGTGCCAGCACTTGGGGACAGTTGAACTATGGCTACACCTTC. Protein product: CASTWGQLNYGYTF.

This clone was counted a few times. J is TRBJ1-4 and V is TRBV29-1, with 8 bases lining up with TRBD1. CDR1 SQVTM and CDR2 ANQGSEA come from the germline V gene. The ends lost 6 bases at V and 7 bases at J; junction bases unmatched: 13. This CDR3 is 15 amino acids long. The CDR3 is CSVTGTGTRGEKLFF. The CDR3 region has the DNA TGCAGCGTGACCGGGACAGGAACCAGGGGTGAAAAACTGTTTTTT.

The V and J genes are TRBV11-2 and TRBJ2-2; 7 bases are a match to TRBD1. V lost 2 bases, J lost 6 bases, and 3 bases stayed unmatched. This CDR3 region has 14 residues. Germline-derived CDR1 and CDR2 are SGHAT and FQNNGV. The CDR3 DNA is TGTGCCAGCAGCTTAAGGACAGGCCCCGGGGAGCTGTTTTTT. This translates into CASSLRTGPGELFF.

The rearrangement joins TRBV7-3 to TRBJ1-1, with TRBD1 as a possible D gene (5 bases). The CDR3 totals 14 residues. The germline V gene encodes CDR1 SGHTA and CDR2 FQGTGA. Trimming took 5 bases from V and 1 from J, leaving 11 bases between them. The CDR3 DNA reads TGTGCCAGCAGCCCCCGGAGGGGGAACACTGAAGCTTTCTTT. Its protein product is CASSPRRGNTEAFF.

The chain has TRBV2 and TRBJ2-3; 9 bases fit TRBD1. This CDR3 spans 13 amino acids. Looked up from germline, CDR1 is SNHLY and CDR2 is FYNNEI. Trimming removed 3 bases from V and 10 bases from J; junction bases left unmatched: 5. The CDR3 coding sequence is TGTGCCAGCAGTGATGTTCGGACAGGGGCGCAGTATTTT. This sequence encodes CASSDVRTGAQYF.

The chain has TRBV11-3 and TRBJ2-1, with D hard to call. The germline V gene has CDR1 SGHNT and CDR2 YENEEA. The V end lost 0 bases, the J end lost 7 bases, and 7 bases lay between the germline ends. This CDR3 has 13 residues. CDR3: CASSLDAMNEQFF. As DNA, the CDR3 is TGTGCCAGCAGCTTAGACGCGATGAATGAGCAGTTCTTC.